These T cell receptor beta chains were read from a single sample in a study of T-cell memory formation after mild COVID-19. TCRdb ran MiXCR on the 5' RACE reads and lists one entry per CDR3 protein. This table has about 430,000 distinct CDR3 sequences, 18% appearing once. The sample was PBMCs or a T cell subset sorted from them (not recorded which). Every receptor here comes from a man younger than 30 who had mild COVID-19 (a few samples of this study predate the infection). Cell type and time point are not known. The CDR3 runs from the conserved cysteine through the conserved F or W. The D gene is left open where the match is weak. Not all rows give a size; the values are once, few, many and, for expanded clones, a class.

v_gene	j_gene	abundance	d_gene	CDR3nt	CDR3aa
TRBV5-6	TRBJ1-1	NA	NA	TGTGCCAGCAGCACCCCTGTCGAGGTCCCGGACGACACTGAAGCTTTCTTT	CASSTPVEVPDDTEAFF
TRBV6-5	TRBJ1-1	few	NA	TGTGCCAGCAGCGCACAGGGTGGGAGCACTGAAGCTTTCTTT	CASSAQGGSTEAFF
TRBV19	TRBJ2-5	few	NA	TGTGCCAGTAGTGCAGGGTTTTGGCAAGAGACCCAGTACTTC	CASSAGFWQETQYF
TRBV4-1	TRBJ1-1	NA	TRBD1	TGCGCCAGCAGCCAAGAGCCGGGACAGCCGACAACTGAAGCTTTCTTT	CASSQEPGQPTTEAFF
TRBV29-1	TRBJ2-3	few	TRBD1	TGCAGCGTAGCAGGGGGCGGCCGCACAGATACGCAGTATTTT	CSVAGGGRTDTQYF
TRBV20-1	TRBJ2-1	NA	TRBD1	TGCAGTGCTAGAGATTTCGGACAGGGGTGGTTCTTC	CSARDFGQGWFF
TRBV4-1	TRBJ1-2	few	NA	TGCGCCAGCAGCCAAAGGGGGGATGACTATGGCTACACCTTC	CASSQRGDDYGYTF
TRBV29-1	TRBJ2-7	many	NA	TGCAGCGTTGAGTTGACGGACTACGAGCAGTACTTC	CSVELTDYEQYF
TRBV5-1	TRBJ2-7	NA	TRBD1	TGCGCCAGCAGCTCTCCCGGGACAGACTACGAGCAGTACTTC	CASSSPGTDYEQYF
TRBV7-2	TRBJ1-4	NA	TRBD1	TGTGCCAGCAGCTCCCGACAGGGGGCGAATGAAAAACTGTTTTTT	CASSSRQGANEKLFF
TRBV7-6	TRBJ2-5	few	NA	TGTGCCAGCAGCTTAGGCCCCGGGGGCGGCCAAGAGACCCAGTACTTC	CASSLGPGGGQETQYF
TRBV9	TRBJ1-3	once	NA	TGTGCCAGCAGCGTTCAAGGTGTCTCTGGAAACACCATATATTTT	CASSVQGVSGNTIYF
TRBV5-1	TRBJ2-1	many	NA	TGCGCCAGCAGCGTGGCCGGGGAATACAATGAGCAGTTCTTC	CASSVAGEYNEQFF
TRBV3-1	TRBJ2-5	NA	NA	TGTGCCAGCAGCCAAGAAGGCGGGGAAGAGACCCAGTACTTC	CASSQEGGEETQYF
TRBV7-2	TRBJ2-6	NA	NA	TGTGCCAGCAGCCCGACGGTTTTTGTTGAGGCCAACGTCCTGACTTTC	CASSPTVFVEANVLTF
TRBV2	TRBJ2-3	few	NA	TGTGCCAGCAGTTATGAGCTGAATACGCAGTATTTT	CASSYELNTQYF
TRBV20-1	TRBJ1-2	NA	TRBD1	TGCAGTGCTAGTAGGTCCGAAACAGGGGGAAGCTATGGCTACACCTTC	CSASRSETGGSYGYTF
TRBV5-1	TRBJ1-6	few	NA	TGCGCCAGCAGCTTGTCATTAGAGGGATCACCCCTCCACTTT	CASSLSLEGSPLHF
TRBV20-1	TRBJ1-6	NA	NA	TGCAGTGCTAGTCTTAATTCACCCCTCCACTTT	CSASLNSPLHF
TRBV4-3	TRBJ1-2	NA	TRBD1	TGCGCCAGCAGCCAAGATAGGCGACAGGGGTCGCCAGGCTACACCTTC	CASSQDRRQGSPGYTF
TRBV20-1	TRBJ1-5	NA	NA	TGCAGTGCAAAGACTCGGGACGGAGAATGGCCCCAGCATTTT	CSAKTRDGEWPQHF
TRBV6-2/TRBV6-3	TRBJ1-1	NA	NA	TGTGCCAGCACCCGGGACATAGAAGCTTTCTTT	CASTRDIEAFF
TRBV7-2	TRBJ2-5	few	NA	TGTGCCAGCAGCTCAATAAAACAAGAGACCCAGTACTTC	CASSSIKQETQYF